These 21 T cell receptor beta chains originate from one sample sequenced in a study of regulatory T cells in long-lasting Graves disease. Indicated time point: newly diagnosed GD, antithyroid drugs for less than 3 months. The TCR library was prepared using RNA isolated from PBMCs. Arm-PCR of CDR3 regions with iRepertoire HTBI primers generated TCR beta libraries. TCRdb reanalysed the multiplex PCR reads using MiXCR and keeps one entry per CDR3 protein. The data hold fewer than 350,000 distinct CDR3 sequences, with 18% observed a single time. Sequenced here: peripheral blood mononuclear cells (PBMCs), sampled at new diagnosis, from a patient treated with antithyroid drugs. These receptors were taken from a female donor with Graves disease.

This clonotype was seen repeatedly, ten times or more. The chain combines TRBV19 with TRBJ1-1, with D perhaps matching TRBD1 (6 bases). CDR1 and CDR2 from the germline V gene are LNHDA and SQIVND (reference sequence). This CDR3 is 15 amino acids long. V lost 2 bases, J lost 4 bases, and 14 bases lay in between. The CDR3 sequence: CASSITYRESTEAFF. Written as DNA, the CDR3 is TGTGCCAGTAGTATAACTTACAGGGAGAGCACTGAAGCTTTCTTT. Full variable domain (remainder filled in from reference TRBV19 and TRBJ1-1): DGGITQSPKYLFRKEGQNVTLSCEQNLNHDAMYWYRQDPGQGLRLIYYSQIVNDFQKGDIAEGYSVSREKKESFPLTVTSAQKNPTAFYLCASSITYRESTEAFFGQGTRLTVV.

This clonotype was picked up many times. V usage is TRBV27 and J usage is TRBJ2-1, with 8 bases matching TRBD1. There are 17 residues in the CDR3. V shed 0 bases, J shed 4 bases, and the junction held 8 bases outside the gene matches. CDR1 and CDR2 (germline): MNHEY, SMNVEV (reference sequence). The CDR3 sequence is CASSLSIRQGFYNEQFF. CDR3 sequence (DNA): TGTGCCAGCAGTTTATCGATCAGACAGGGGTTTTACAATGAGCAGTTCTTC.

This clonotype was detected only a few times. The V gene is TRBV9, the J gene TRBJ1-1, with a possible D match to TRBD1 (5 bases). The CDR3 loop spans 16 amino acids. The germline gives CDR1 SGDLS, CDR2 YYNGEE. V was trimmed by 0 bases and J by 6 bases, leaving 18 bases between them. For the CDR3, the DNA is TGTGCCAGCAGCGTAGGAATTCAGGGCTTAAACGCTGAAGCTTTCTTT. It encodes CASSVGIQGLNAEAFF.

For this clonotype: Since a much larger clone is just one base distant, this may be a read error. CDR3 amino acids: CVSTPTRSTSTDTQYF. The CDR3 nucleotides read TGTGTCAGCACCCCAACGAGGTCAACTAGCACAGATACGCAGTATTTT. The gene calls are TRBV6-1 and TRBJ2-3; D ambiguous. Looked up from germline, CDR1 is MNHNS and CDR2 is SASEGT. The CDR3 has 16 residues.

Here the CDR3 DNA reads TGCGCCAGCAGACTAGGCAGGGGGCTGACCCTGTACGAGCAGTACTTC. This translates into CASRLGRGLTLYEQYF. V is TRBV10-2 and J is TRBJ2-7, with 8 bases matching TRBD1. Germline V gene lookup returns CDR1 WSHSY and CDR2 SAAADI. The V segment lost 6 bases and the J segment 4 bases; nucleotides outside the gene matches: 14. The CDR3 has 16 residues.

As for this clonotype: The CDR3 end shows no conserved phenylalanine or tryptophan, and so a read error is likely. The chain employs TRBV11-3 and TRBJ2-5, with 9 bases matching TRBD2. The DNA end is more similar to TRBJ2-1, so the J call may be wrong. The CDR3 runs 15 residues. The germline CDR1 and CDR2 sequences are SGHNT and YENEEA. CDR3 coding DNA: TGTGCCAGCAGCTCGACTAGCGGATCTTACAATGAGCAGTTCCTC. The encoded protein is CASSSTSGSYNEQFL.

The table lists this clonotype with many counts. The rearrangement joins TRBV6-2 or TRBV6-3 to TRBJ2-7, with D perhaps given as TRBD1 or TRBD2 (5 bases each). V gave up 0 bases and J gave up 4 bases, with 16 bases separating them. Germline values: CDR1 MNHEY, CDR2 SVGEGT. This CDR3 is 16 amino acids long. CDR3 nucleotides: TGTGCCAGCAGTTACTCTCCGACGGGGCAGGAGTACGAGCAGTACTTC. This encodes CASSYSPTGQEYEQYF.

This clonotype was picked up many times. The J gene is TRBJ2-4, the V gene TRBV7-9; 8 bases are shared with TRBD2. The CDR3 runs 18 residues. J was trimmed by 0 bases and V by 5 bases; bases with no gene match: 12. Germline V gives CDR1 SEHNR, CDR2 FQNEAQ (reference sequence). The CDR3 loop is CASSQTRGRLLAKNIQYF. The DNA for the CDR3 is TGTGCCAGCAGCCAGACTCGCGGGAGGTTACTAGCCAAAAACATTCAGTACTTC.

This clonotype was detected ten times or more. The chain recombines TRBV6-1 with TRBJ1-1, with D hard to call. The CDR3 is 12 residues long. Germline CDR1 reads MNHNS; CDR2 reads SASEGT. V dropped 7 bases and J dropped 4 bases, with 10 bases sitting between them. CDR3 region: CASNKAFTEAFF. CDR3 coding DNA: TGTGCCAGCAACAAGGCCTTCACTGAAGCTTTCTTT.

Only a few counts were recorded for this clonotype. The V call is TRBV9, the J call TRBJ2-1, with 13 bases that match TRBD2. The CDR3 has 17 residues. From germline, CDR1 is SGDLS and CDR2 YYNGEE. After removal of 0 bases from V and 6 bases from J, the junction contained 6 bases not matched to a gene. DNA for the CDR3: TGTGCCAGCAGCGTAGAGGGGACTAGCGGGACGGCCAATGAGCAGTTCTTC. It is translated as CASSVEGTSGTANEQFF.

This rearrangement joins TRBV30 to TRBJ2-3; 10 bases are shared with TRBD1. CDR1 GTSNPN and CDR2 SVGIG come from the germline V gene (reference sequence). The junction had 8 bases not matched to a gene; V was cut back by 7 bases and J by 4 bases. The CDR3 contains 14 residues. The CDR3 sequence: CAFSAGTGADTQYF. The CDR3 nucleotides read TGTGCCTTTTCGGCAGGGACAGGGGCAGATACGCAGTATTTT. Full variable domain (missing parts from reference TRBV30 and TRBJ2-3): SQTIHQWPATLVQPVGSPLSLECTVEGTSNPNLYWYRQAAGRGLQLLFYSVGIGQISSEVPQNLSASRPQDRQFILSSKKLLLSDSGFYLCAFSAGTGADTQYFGPGTRLTVL.

The V call is TRBV28, the J call TRBJ1-5; D is unresolved. The CDR3 sequence is 12 residues long. From germline, CDR1 is MDHEN and CDR2 SYDVKM. The V end lost 3 bases, the J end lost 7 bases, and 7 bases lay between the germline ends. CDR3 in DNA: TGTGCCAGCAGTTTTTTGGGACAGCCCCAGCATTTT. Translation gives CASSFLGQPQHF. Looking up the rest from reference TRBV28 and TRBJ1-5 gives the full variable domain: DVKVTQSSRYLVKRTGEKVFLECVQDMDHENMFWYRQDPGLGLRLIYFSYDVKMKEKGDIPEGYSVSREKKERFSLILESASTNQTSMYLCASSFLGQPQHFGDGTRLSIL.

This clonotype was detected many times. V usage is TRBV5-4 and J usage is TRBJ2-5; 10 bases line up with TRBD2. Germline trimming cut 4 bases from V and 3 bases from J; bases unmatched to any gene: 6. The CDR3 has 15 residues. Germline V CDR1 and CDR2: SGHNT, YYREEE (reference sequence). CDR3 bases: TGTGCCAGCAGCAAACTAGCGGGACCCAAAGAGACCCAGTACTTC. Translated, it gives CASSKLAGPKETQYF.

This clonotype has ten or more counts. This sequence joins TRBV28 and TRBJ2-2; D gene unclear. The CDR3 totals 14 residues. Per germline, CDR1 MDHEN and CDR2 SYDVKM. Trimming shortened V by 5 bases and J by 2 bases, and 9 bases separated the two germline ends. CDR3 sequence (DNA): TGTGCCAGCAGTCCCAACTTTAACACCGGGGAGCTGTTTTTT. Its protein product is CASSPNFNTGELFF. Based on the CDR3 plus reference TRBV28 and TRBJ2-2, the full variable domain is DVKVTQSSRYLVKRTGEKVFLECVQDMDHENMFWYRQDPGLGLRLIYFSYDVKMKEKGDIPEGYSVSREKKERFSLILESASTNQTSMYLCASSPNFNTGELFFGEGSRLTVL.

The sample holds many counts of this clonotype. The chain combines TRBV5-1 with TRBJ2-3; 7 bases align to TRBD2. The germline V gene has CDR1 SGHRS and CDR2 YFSETQ. The trim removed 0 bases at V and 0 bases at J, leaving 7 bases unmatched. There are 17 residues in the CDR3. CDR3 protein: CASSLVSREASTDTQYF. CDR3 bases: TGCGCCAGCAGCTTGGTGAGTCGGGAGGCTAGCACAGATACGCAGTATTTT.

Many counts were recorded for this clonotype. The J gene is TRBJ1-1, the V gene TRBV28; a possible D gene is TRBD1 (5 bases). The CDR3 extends over 16 amino acids. In germline, CDR1 is MDHEN, CDR2 SYDVKM. The ends were cut back, 5 bases at V and 0 bases at J, with 16 bases in the middle. The CDR3 nucleotides read TGTGCCAGCAGTCTGCTCTTGGAGGGGATGAACACTGAAGCTTTCTTT. As protein: CASSLLLEGMNTEAFF.

This clonotype was seen repeatedly, ten times or more. The rearrangement joins TRBV6-1 to TRBJ2-2; possibly TRBD1 or TRBD2 for D (5 bases each). Looked up from germline, CDR1 is MNHNS and CDR2 is SASEGT. The CDR3 extends over 16 amino acids. Trimming took off 1 base at V and 7 bases at J, with 16 bases between the two ends. The CDR3 here is CASSEGVEGPNGELFF. The DNA for the CDR3 is TGTGCCAGCAGTGAAGGGGTCGAGGGGCCGAACGGGGAGCTGTTTTTT.

CDR3 in amino acids: CASSQVDGSGRIGELFF. CDR3 DNA sequence: TGTGCCAGCAGCCAAGTGGATGGAAGCGGGAGAATCGGGGAGCTGTTTTTT. J is TRBJ2-2 and V is TRBV14; TRBD2 aligns across 8 bases. The germline V gene has CDR1 SGHDN and CDR2 FVKESK. V gave up 1 base and J gave up 7 bases; unmatched junction bases: 11. The CDR3 consists of 17 residues.

This clonotype showed up many times. This chain links TRBV28 with TRBJ2-1, with 11 bases identical to TRBD2. Germline V CDR1 and CDR2: MDHEN, SYDVKM. This CDR3 has 19 amino acids. Unmatched junction bases numbered 18, after V lost 6 bases and J lost 5 bases. For the CDR3, the DNA is TGTGCCAGCAGACGAGGGACTAGCGGAGACCCCGGGAGGAACAATGAGCAGTTCTTC. Translated, it gives CASRRGTSGDPGRNNEQFF.

This clonotype has ten or more counts. The CDR3 region has the DNA TGTGCCAGCAGCTTAGTTGTTCGAGGAGATACGCAGTATTTT. Protein sequence: CASSLVVRGDTQYF. This chain connects TRBV7-9 to TRBJ2-3, with D uncertain. CDR3 size: 14 residues. The germline V gene has CDR1 SEHNR and CDR2 FQNEAQ (reference sequence). V lost 1 base, J lost 5 bases, and 10 bases lay in between. Full variable domain (rest looked up from reference TRBV7-9 and TRBJ2-3): DTGVSQNPRHKITKRGQNVTFRCDPISEHNRLYWYRQTLGQGPEFLTYFQNEAQLEKSRLLSDRFSAERPKGSFSTLEIQRTEQGDSAMYLCASSLVVRGDTQYFGPGTRLTVL.

This clonotype was observed many times. The V call is TRBV28, the J call TRBJ1-1; D is possibly TRBD1 (5 bases). Trimming removed 7 bases from V and 1 base from J, with 19 bases in between. This CDR3 is built from 16 residues. Germline V gene sequence: CDR1 MDHEN, CDR2 SYDVKM. CDR3 region: CASTPWGGGKNTEAFF. DNA of the CDR3: TGTGCCAGCACCCCTTGGGGCGGGGGGAAGAACACTGAAGCTTTCTTT.